The T cell receptor beta chain under discussion was sequenced for a study of CD8 T cells in ankylosing spondylitis. Overall study results and limits: Some of the motif variants had earlier been found in reactive arthritis patients' fluid and blood.

Germline V gene data show CDR1 as DFQATT and CDR2 as SNEGSKA (reference sequence). V dropped 0 bases and J dropped 6; count of bases not matched to a gene: 9. The length of the CDR3 is 16 residues. This clonotype was seen only a few times. The antigen remains unidentified. TCRdb redid the calling of the 5' RACE reads with MiXCR, one entry per CDR3 protein. The sample lists approximately 250,000 distinct CDR3 sequences, 30% to 40% seen once, with approximately 4.6% in the top ten. This sequence originates from a male donor with ankylosing spondylitis or in good health (not recorded which). Sequencing used blood, either unsorted or a sorted T cell fraction (not recorded which). The chain combines TRBV20-1 with TRBJ2-1; TRBD1 matches 9 bases. The CDR3 DNA sequence: TGCAGTGCTAGAGAGGGAACAGGGGGCACCCCCAATGAGCAGTTCTTC. This codes for CSAREGTGGTPNEQFF.